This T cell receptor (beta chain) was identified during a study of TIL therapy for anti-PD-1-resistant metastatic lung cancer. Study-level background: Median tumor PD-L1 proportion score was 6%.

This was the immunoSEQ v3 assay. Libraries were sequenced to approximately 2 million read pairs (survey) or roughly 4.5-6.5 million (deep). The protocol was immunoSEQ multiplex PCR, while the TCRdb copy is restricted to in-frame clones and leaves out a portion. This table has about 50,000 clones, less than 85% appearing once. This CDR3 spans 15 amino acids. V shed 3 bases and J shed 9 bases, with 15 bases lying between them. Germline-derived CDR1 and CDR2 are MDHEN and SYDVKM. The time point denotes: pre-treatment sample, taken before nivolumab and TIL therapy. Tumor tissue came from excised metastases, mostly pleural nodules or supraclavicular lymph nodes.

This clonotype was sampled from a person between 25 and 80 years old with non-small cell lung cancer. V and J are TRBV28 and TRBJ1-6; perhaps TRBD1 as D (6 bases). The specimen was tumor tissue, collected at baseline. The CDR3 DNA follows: TGTGCCAGCAGTTTGAGCGGGCAGGGGCTTTCACCCCTCCACTTT. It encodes CASSLSGQGLSPLHF.